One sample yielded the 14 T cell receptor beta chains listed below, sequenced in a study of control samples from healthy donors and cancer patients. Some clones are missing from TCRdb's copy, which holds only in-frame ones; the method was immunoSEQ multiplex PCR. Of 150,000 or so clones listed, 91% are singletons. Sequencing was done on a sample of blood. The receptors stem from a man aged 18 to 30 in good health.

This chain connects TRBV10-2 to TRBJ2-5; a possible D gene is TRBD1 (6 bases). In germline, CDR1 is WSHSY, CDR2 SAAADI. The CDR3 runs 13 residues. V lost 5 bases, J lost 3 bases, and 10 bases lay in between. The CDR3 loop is CASSPSGEETQYF. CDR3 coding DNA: TGCGCCAGCAGTCCATCAGGGGAAGAGACCCAGTACTTC.

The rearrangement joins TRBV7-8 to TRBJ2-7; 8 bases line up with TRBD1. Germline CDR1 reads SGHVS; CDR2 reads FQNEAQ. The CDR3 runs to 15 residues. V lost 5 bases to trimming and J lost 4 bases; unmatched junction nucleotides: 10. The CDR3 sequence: CASSPQRQGRYEQYF. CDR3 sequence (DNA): TGTGCCAGCAGCCCACAGCGACAGGGGAGGTACGAGCAGTACTTC.

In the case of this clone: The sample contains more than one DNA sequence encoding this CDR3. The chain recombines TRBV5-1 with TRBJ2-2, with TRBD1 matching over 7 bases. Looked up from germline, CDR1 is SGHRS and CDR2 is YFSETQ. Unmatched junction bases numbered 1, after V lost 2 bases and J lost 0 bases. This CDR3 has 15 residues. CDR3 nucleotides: TGCGCCAGCAGCTTCGGACAGGCGAACACCGGGGAGCTGTTTTTT. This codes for CASSFGQANTGELFF. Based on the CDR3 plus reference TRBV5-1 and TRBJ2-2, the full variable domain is KAGVTQTPRYLIKTRGQQVTLSCSPISGHRSVSWYQQTPGQGLQFLFEYFSETQRNKGNFPGRFSGRQFSNSRSEMNVSTLELGDSALYLCASSFGQANTGELFFGEGSRLTVL.

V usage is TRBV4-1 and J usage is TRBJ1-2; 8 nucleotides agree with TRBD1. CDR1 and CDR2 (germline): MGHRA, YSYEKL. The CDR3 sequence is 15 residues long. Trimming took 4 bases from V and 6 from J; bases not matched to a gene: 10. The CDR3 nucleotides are TGCGCCAGCAGCCTTGGGACAGGAATGATAAATGGCTACACCTTC. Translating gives CASSLGTGMINGYTF.

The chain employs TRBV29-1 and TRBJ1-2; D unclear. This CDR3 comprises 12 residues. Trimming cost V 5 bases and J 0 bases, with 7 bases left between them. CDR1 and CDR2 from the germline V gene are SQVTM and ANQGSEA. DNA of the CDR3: TGCAGCGTTATAACGGCTAACTATGGCTACACCTTC. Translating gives CSVITANYGYTF.

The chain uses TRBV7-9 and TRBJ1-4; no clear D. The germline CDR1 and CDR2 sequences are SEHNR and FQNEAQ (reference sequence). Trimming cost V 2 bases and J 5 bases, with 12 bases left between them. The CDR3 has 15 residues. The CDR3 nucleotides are TGTGCCAGCAGCTTACGGGGATTGGAAAATGAAAAACTGTTTTTT. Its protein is CASSLRGLENEKLFF. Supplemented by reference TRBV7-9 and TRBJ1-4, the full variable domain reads DTGVSQNPRHKITKRGQNVTFRCDPISEHNRLYWYRQTLGQGPEFLTYFQNEAQLEKSRLLSDRFSAERPKGSFSTLEIQRTEQGDSAMYLCASSLRGLENEKLFFGSGTQLSVL.

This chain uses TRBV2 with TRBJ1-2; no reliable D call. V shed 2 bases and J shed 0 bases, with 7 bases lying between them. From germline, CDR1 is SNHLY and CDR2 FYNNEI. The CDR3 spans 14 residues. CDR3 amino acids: CASSEYITNYGYTF. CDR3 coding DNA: TGTGCCAGCAGTGAATACATTACTAACTATGGCTACACCTTC.

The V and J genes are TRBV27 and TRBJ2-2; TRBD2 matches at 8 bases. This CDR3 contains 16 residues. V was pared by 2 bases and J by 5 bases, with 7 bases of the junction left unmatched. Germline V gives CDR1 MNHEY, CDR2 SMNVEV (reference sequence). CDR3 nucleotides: TGTGCCAGCAGTTTAAACCGGGGGGGAGGGACCGGGGAGCTGTTTTTT. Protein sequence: CASSLNRGGGTGELFF.

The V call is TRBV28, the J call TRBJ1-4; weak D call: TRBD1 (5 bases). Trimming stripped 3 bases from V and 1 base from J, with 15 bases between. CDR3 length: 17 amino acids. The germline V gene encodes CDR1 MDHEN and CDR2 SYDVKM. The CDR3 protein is CASSFQGGGGTNEKLFF. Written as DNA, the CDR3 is TGTGCCAGCAGTTTCCAGGGCGGGGGAGGAACTAATGAAAAACTGTTTTTT.

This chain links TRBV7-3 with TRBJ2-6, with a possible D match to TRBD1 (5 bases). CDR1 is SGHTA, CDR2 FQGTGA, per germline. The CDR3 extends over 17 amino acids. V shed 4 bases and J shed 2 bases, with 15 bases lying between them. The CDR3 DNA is TGTGCCAGCAGCTCGGCAGGGTTCCTCCCTGGGGCCAACGTCCTGACTTTC. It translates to CASSSAGFLPGANVLTF.

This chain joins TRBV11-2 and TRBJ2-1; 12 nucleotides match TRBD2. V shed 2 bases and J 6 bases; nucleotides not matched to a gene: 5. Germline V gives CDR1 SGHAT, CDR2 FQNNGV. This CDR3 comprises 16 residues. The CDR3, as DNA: TGTGCCAGCAGCTTACCCGGGACTAGCGGGTTCAATGAGCAGTTCTTC. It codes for CASSLPGTSGFNEQFF.

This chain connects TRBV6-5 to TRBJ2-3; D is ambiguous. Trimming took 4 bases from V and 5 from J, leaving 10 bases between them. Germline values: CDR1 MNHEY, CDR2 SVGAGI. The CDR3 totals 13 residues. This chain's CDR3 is CASSLYIGDTQYF. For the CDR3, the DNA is TGTGCCAGCAGTTTATACATTGGAGATACGCAGTATTTT.

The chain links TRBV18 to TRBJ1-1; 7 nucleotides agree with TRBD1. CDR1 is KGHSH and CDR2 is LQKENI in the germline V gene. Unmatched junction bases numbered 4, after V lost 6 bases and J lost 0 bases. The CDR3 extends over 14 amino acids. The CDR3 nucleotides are TGTGCCAGCTCCAAGACAGGGTTGAACACTGAAGCTTTCTTT. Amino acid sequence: CASSKTGLNTEAFF.

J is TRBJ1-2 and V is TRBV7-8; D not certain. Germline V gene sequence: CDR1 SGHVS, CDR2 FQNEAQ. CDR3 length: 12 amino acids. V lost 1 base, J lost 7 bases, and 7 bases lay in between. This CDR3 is CASSLVGVGYTF. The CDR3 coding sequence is TGTGCCAGCAGCTTAGTAGGCGTTGGCTACACCTTC.